This TCR beta chain was sequenced for a study of blood T cell repertoires in COVID-19. Germline V CDR1 and CDR2: KGHSH, LQKENI. With 4 bases clipped from V and 6 bases from J, the junction kept 5 bases outside the gene matches. The CDR3 extends over 13 amino acids. The protocol was immunoSEQ multiplex PCR, while the TCRdb copy is restricted to in-frame clones and leaves out a portion. The sample includes under 300,000 clones, approximately 90% seen only once; the top ten take about 2%. This TCR was recovered from a middle-aged woman with acute COVID-19. The V call is TRBV18, the J call TRBJ1-1, with 7 bases identical to TRBD1. Sequencing was done on a sample of PBMCs or T cells enriched from blood (not recorded which). CDR3 amino acids: CASSLDRKAEAFF. The CDR3 DNA follows: TGTGCCAGCTCACTGGACAGGAAGGCTGAAGCTTTCTTT.